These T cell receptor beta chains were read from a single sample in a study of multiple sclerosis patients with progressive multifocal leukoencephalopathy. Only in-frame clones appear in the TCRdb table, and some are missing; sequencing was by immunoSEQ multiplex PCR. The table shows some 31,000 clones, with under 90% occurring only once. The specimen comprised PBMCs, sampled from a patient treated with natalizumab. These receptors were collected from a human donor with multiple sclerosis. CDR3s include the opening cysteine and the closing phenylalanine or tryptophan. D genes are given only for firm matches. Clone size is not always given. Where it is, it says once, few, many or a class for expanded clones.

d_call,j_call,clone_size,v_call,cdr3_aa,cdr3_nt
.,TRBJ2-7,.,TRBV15,CATSRDLGGYEQYF,TGTGCCACCAGCAGAGATCTAGGAGGCTACGAGCAGTACTTC
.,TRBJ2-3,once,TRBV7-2,CASSAGFGPDTQYF,TGTGCCAGCAGCGCCGGGTTTGGACCAGATACGCAGTATTTT
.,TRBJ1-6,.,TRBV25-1,CASSFLQGTTLHF,TGTGCCAGCAGTTTCCTGCAGGGTACAACCCTCCACTTT
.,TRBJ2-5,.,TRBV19,CASSIAEGETQYF,TGTGCCAGTAGTATAGCCGAGGGCGAGACCCAGTACTTC
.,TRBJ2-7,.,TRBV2,CASNLQEFEQYF,TGTGCCAGCAACCTACAGGAGTTCGAGCAGTACTTC
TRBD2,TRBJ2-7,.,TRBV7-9,CASSEGLAGVEQYF,TGTGCCAGCAGTGAGGGACTAGCGGGAGTCGAGCAGTACTTC
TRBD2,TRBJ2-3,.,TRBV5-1,CASSLRGLAGDTQYF,TGCGCCAGCAGCTTGAGAGGACTAGCGGGAGATACGCAGTATTTT
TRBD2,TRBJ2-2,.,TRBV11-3,CASSIAGPDTGELFF,TGTGCCAGCAGCATAGCGGGGCCGGACACCGGGGAGCTGTTTTTT
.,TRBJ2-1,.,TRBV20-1,CSPLGNEQFF,TGCAGTCCTTTAGGCAATGAGCAGTTCTTC
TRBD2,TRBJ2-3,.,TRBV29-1,CSVDRTSGSLGDTQYF,TGCAGCGTTGACCGGACTAGCGGGAGCCTGGGGGATACGCAGTATTTT
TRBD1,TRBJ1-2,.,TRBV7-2,CASSRTGGYGYTF,TGTGCCAGCAGTCGGACAGGGGGCTATGGCTACACCTTC
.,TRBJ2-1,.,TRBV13,CASSRGAGDGSNEQFF,TGTGCCAGCAGCCGAGGGGCAGGGGACGGTAGCAATGAGCAGTTCTTC
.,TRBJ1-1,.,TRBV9,CASSFDGGTEAFF,TGTGCCAGCAGCTTTGACGGAGGGACTGAAGCTTTCTTT
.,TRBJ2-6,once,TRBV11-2,CASSQSSGANVLTF,TGTGCCAGCAGTCAGAGCTCTGGGGCCAACGTCCTGACTTTC
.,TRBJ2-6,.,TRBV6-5,CASTAGAGANVLTF,TGTGCCTCAACGGCCGGTGCTGGGGCCAACGTCCTGACTTTC
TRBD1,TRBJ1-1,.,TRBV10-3,CAISGDRGMNTEAFF,TGTGCCATCAGTGGGGACAGGGGAATGAACACTGAAGCTTTCTTT
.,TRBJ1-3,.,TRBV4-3,CASSQAGKLNTIYF,TGCGCCAGCAGCCAAGCGGGGAAATTAAACACCATATATTTT
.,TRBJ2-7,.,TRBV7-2,CASSSRTGIGYEQYF,TGTGCCAGCAGCTCAAGAACAGGGATAGGCTACGAGCAGTACTTC
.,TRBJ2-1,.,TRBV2,CASSVLNEQFF,TGTGCCAGCAGTGTACTAAATGAGCAGTTCTTC
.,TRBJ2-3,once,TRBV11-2,CASSLEVGQSTDTQYF,TGTGCCAGCAGCTTAGAGGTGGGACAAAGCACAGATACGCAGTATTTT
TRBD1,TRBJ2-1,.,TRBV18,CASSPYGAGGNNEQFF,TGTGCCAGCTCACCATACGGGGCAGGGGGCAACAATGAGCAGTTCTTC
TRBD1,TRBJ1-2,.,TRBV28,CASSPPGGKYGYTF,TGTGCCAGCAGTCCCCCAGGGGGAAAATATGGCTACACCTTC
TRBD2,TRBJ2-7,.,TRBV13,CASSLREGLHEQYF,TGTGCCAGCAGCTTGCGGGAGGGCCTCCACGAGCAGTACTTC
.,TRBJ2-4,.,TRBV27,CASSLAGLGKNIQYF,TGTGCCAGCAGCCTGGCGGGGTTGGGCAAAAACATTCAGTACTTC
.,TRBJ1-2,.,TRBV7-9,CASSLLSGGYTF,TGTGCCAGCAGCTTACTTTCGGGAGGCTACACCTTC
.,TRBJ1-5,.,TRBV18,CASSPGAANQPQHF,TGTGCCAGCTCACCAGGGGCAGCGAATCAGCCCCAGCATTTT
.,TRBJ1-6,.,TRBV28,CASRPTVPSSPLHF,TGTGCCAGCAGGCCCACAGTACCTAGCTCACCCCTCCACTTT
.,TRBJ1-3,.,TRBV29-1,CSVRSVTGNTIYF,TGCAGCGTCCGGAGTGTAACTGGAAACACCATATATTTT
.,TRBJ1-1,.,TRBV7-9,CASRGSFEAFF,TGTGCCAGCAGGGGCAGCTTTGAAGCTTTCTTT
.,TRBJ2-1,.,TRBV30,CAWMGRRNSEQFF,TGTGCCTGGATGGGCAGAAGGAATAGTGAGCAGTTCTTC
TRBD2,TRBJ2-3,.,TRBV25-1,CASSTFAGDRTDTQYF,TGTGCCAGCAGTACCTTTGCGGGGGACCGCACAGATACGCAGTATTTT
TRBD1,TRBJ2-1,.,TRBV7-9,CASSIRQGSYNEQFF,TGTGCCAGCAGCATCCGACAGGGCTCCTACAATGAGCAGTTCTTC
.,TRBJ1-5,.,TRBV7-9,CASSLGTQPQHF,TGTGCCAGCAGCTTAGGTACCCAGCCCCAGCATTTT
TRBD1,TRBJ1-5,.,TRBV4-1,CASSQDGTGAYSNQPQHF,TGCGCCAGCAGCCAAGACGGGACAGGAGCCTATAGCAATCAGCCCCAGCATTTT
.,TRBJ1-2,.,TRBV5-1,CASSLRGGDGYTF,TGCGCCAGCAGCTTAAGGGGTGGGGATGGCTACACCTTC
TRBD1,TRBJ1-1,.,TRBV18,CASSGLQGVTEAFF,TGTGCCAGCTCAGGGCTCCAGGGGGTCACTGAAGCTTTCTTT
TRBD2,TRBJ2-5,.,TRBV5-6,CASSFQAGGETQYF,TGTGCCAGCAGCTTCCAAGCGGGAGGAGAGACCCAGTACTTC
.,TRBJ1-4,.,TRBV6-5,CASSPTRGEKLFF,TGTGCCAGCAGTCCCACCCGTGGGGAAAAACTGTTTTTT
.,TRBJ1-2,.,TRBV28,CASSLKGDGYTF,TGTGCCAGCAGTTTAAAGGGTGACGGCTACACCTTC
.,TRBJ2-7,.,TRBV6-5,CASSSPGAGEQYF,TGTGCCAGCAGCTCCCCGGGGGCAGGGGAGCAGTACTTC
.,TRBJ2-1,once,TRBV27,CASSTGTQGNEQFF,TGTGCCAGCAGTACCGGGACGCAGGGGAATGAGCAGTTCTTC
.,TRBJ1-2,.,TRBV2,CASSESTPYGYTF,TGTGCCAGCAGTGAATCAACTCCGTATGGCTACACCTTC
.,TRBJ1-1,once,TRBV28,CASSVPGCVAEAFF,TGTGCCAGCAGTGTCCCGGGGTGCGTGGCTGAAGCTTTCTTT
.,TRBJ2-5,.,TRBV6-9,CASSYKTPSRAWETQYF,TGTGCCAGCAGTTATAAAACGCCGAGTCGGGCGTGGGAGACCCAGTACTTC
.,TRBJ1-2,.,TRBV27,CASSLTGPANYGYTF,TGTGCCAGCAGTTTGACAGGCCCAGCTAACTATGGCTACACCTTC
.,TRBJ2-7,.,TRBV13,CASSRFLDEQYF,TGTGCCAGCAGCCGTTTCCTCGACGAGCAGTACTTC
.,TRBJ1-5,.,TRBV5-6,CASSLEGQPQHF,TGTGCCAGCAGCTTGGAAGGTCAGCCCCAGCATTTT
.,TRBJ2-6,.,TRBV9,CASSVGAGPSSGANVLTF,TGTGCCAGCAGCGTAGGGGCAGGGCCCAGCTCTGGGGCCAACGTCCTGACTTTC
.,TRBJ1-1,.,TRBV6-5,CASSYSRKHTEAFF,TGTGCCAGCAGTTACTCGCGAAAGCACACTGAAGCTTTCTTT
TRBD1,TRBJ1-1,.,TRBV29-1,CSVKTGGTNTEAFF,TGCAGCGTAAAGACAGGGGGCACGAACACTGAAGCTTTCTTT
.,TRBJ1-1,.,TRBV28,CASSSMGANTEAFF,TGTGCCAGCAGTTCGATGGGGGCGAACACTGAAGCTTTCTTT
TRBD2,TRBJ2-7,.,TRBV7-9,CASSQQSGRADEQYF,TGTGCCAGCAGTCAACAGAGCGGGAGGGCTGACGAGCAGTACTTC
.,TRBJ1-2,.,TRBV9,CASSVEASLTGGYTF,TGTGCCAGCAGCGTAGAGGCTTCTCTCACGGGTGGCTACACCTTC
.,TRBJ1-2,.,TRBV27,CASSSPRDKVHGYTF,TGTGCCAGCAGCTCGCCCCGGGACAAGGTGCATGGCTACACCTTC
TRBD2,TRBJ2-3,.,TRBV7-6,CASSEPGLALNTQYF,TGTGCCAGCAGCGAGCCGGGACTAGCGTTAAATACGCAGTATTTT
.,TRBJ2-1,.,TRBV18,CASSPILGDNEQFF,TGTGCCAGCTCACCCATACTAGGGGACAATGAGCAGTTCTTC
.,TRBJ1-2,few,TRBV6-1,CASSVGSDYGYTF,TGTGCCAGCAGTGTTGGGTCAGACTATGGCTACACCTTC